This TCR beta chain was captured by sequencing in a study of CD8 T cells in Susac syndrome (dated by TCRdb to the late 2010s). Describing the broader study: Of the Susac syndrome patients who were sequenced, more than five had clinically active disease and about eight were in clinical remission. Susac syndrome patients were therapy-naive, on corticosteroids (some also receiving IVIg), or on IVIg alone at blood withdrawal. Repertoire sequencing was used to test whether CD8+ T cell activation and differentiation in Susac syndrome was antigen driven. The study compared CD8+ T cell repertoire clonality among over 9 healthy donors, around 14 Susac syndrome patients and fewer than 19 multiple sclerosis patients. Beyond this particular receptor, the publication reports: Over 15 Susac-specific public clones were identified in the total CD8+ repertoire, and roughly five Susac-specific public clones were identified in the CD8+ TEMRA repertoire. The number of individuals in the TCR sequencing and HLA analysis was recognized as being relatively small. Susac syndrome CD8+ repertoires showed clonal expansion, highest in CD8+ TEMRA cells and greater in clinically active than remitting patients.

Details on this clonotype: Its binding antigen is unknown. There are no base qualities to consult, and no much larger clone falls within one base.

RNA was extracted with the RNeasy kit and roughly 0.5 to 1 ug was reverse transcribed using random hexamers. The immunoSEQ multiplex PCR assay, covering 54 Vbeta and 13 Jbeta segments, was used to amplify TCR beta CDR3 regions. PCR amplification bias was corrected using a synthetic template baseline for primer optimization and computational correction. Regarding the original processing steps: Reads were assigned to V, D and J genes according to IMGT and analyzed in immunoSEQ Analyzer, with only productive sequences retained. To calculate clonality, Shannon entropy was normalized by log2 of the number of productive unique sequences and then subtracted from one. Public and private clones were assessed among the 100 most prevalent clones of each patient and control. Susac-specific clones were defined as absent from healthy and MS cohorts, around 1,000 published viral clones and other ImmuneACCESS disease sequences. The raw public reads went through TCRdb reprocessing: fastp at Q25, MiXCR clone calling, in-frame beta chains kept. All rows with the same CDR3 protein become a single entry with the most common DNA and genes. TCRdb, not the original authors, processed these V and J calls. This sample lists roughly 110,000 distinct CDR3 sequences; less than 95% were detected once. The ten largest clones take up 0.4% to 0.5% of the sample.

Peripheral blood CD8+ and CD4+ T cells from healthy donors, Susac syndrome patients and multiple sclerosis patients were profiled by high-throughput TCR beta sequencing. The Susac syndrome patients fulfilled recently defined diagnostic criteria for definite or probable disease. Bulk CD8+ and CD4+ T cells were purified by magnetic negative isolation, whereas CD8+ TEMRA cells were enriched by FACS. Blood was collected in EDTA tubes and processed within 24 hours, with PBMCs isolated through density gradient centrifugation. PBMCs intended for TCR sequencing were cryopreserved in liquid nitrogen and were subsequently thawed in a 37 degrees C water bath. The sorted or isolated CD4+, CD8+ and CD8+ TEMRA cells reached a purity of at least 90%. The germline V gene (reference sequence) supplies CDR1 PRHDT and CDR2 FYEKMQ. The CDR3 sequence holds 15 residues, the cysteine and phenylalanine included. Only the CDR3 DNA is retained, 45 bases long and in frame from the first base. Here V drops 0 bases and J drops 5 bases, and the junction holds 4 bases not matched to any gene.

This clonotype originated in a human donor with Susac syndrome. The sequence joins TRBV13 to TRBJ2-7; 10 middle bases align to TRBD1. Sequenced: CD8+ T cells from PBMCs. CDR3 region: CASSLGTGGRDEQYF. The DNA is as follows: TGTGCCAGCAGCTTAGGGACAGGGGGCCGGGACGAGCAGTACTTC.